This T cell receptor beta chain was identified in a study of identical twins. Findings and caveats of the study: Donors were not followed over many years; analysis was cross-sectional.

This clonotype was seen ten or more times. Its antigen is undetermined. TCRdb passed the 5' RACE reads through MiXCR, listing each CDR3 protein once. This sample carries a few hundred thousand distinct CDR3 sequences, around an eighth of them seen once, and the ten largest clones take more than 0.8%. Germline V gene lookup returns CDR1 MNHEY and CDR2 SVGEGT. Trimming cost V 6 bases and J 3 bases, with 14 bases left between them. This CDR3 spans 14 amino acids. Another study also made use of these data, one on yellow fever vaccine responses in identical twins.

Source material: CD4+ T cells sorted from blood. The receptor was isolated from a woman aged 18-35 years in good health. The chain couples TRBV6-2 or TRBV6-3 to TRBJ1-1; possible D gene TRBD1, 5 bases. CDR3: CASRHEGRYTEAFF. The CDR3 DNA sequence: TGTGCCAGCAGGCACGAGGGACGGTACACTGAAGCTTTCTTT.